A selection of T cell receptor beta chains follows, all from one sample in a study of shared clonotypes between healthy human individuals. TCRdb keeps only in-frame clones here, not all; method: immunoSEQ multiplex PCR. The table records a few million clones, 80% to 95% of them present only once. The specimen was naive CD4+ T cells from PBMCs. The source is a man aged 18 to 29 in good health. Some clones in this sample may be carry-over from other donors' samples. The CDR3 runs from the conserved cysteine through the conserved F or W. A D gene is named only where the DNA matches it firmly. Only part of the rows carry a size: once, few, many, or a class if the clone is expanded.

v_gene: TRBV11-3
j_gene: TRBJ1-1
d_gene: .
len: 13
abundance: .
CDR3nt: TGTGCCAGCAGCTTAGGGACAAACACTGAAGCTTTCTTT
CDR3aa: CASSLGTNTEAFF

v_gene: TRBV9
j_gene: TRBJ2-1
d_gene: TRBD2
len: 15
abundance: once
CDR3nt: TGTGCCAGCAGCATGGGACTAGCGGGAGTCATTGAGCAGTTCTTC
CDR3aa: CASSMGLAGVIEQFF

v_gene: TRBV5-1
j_gene: TRBJ1-1
d_gene: .
len: 14
abundance: once
CDR3nt: TGCGCCAGCAGCTTGGTGGCCGGGGCCACTGAAGCTTTCTTT
CDR3aa: CASSLVAGATEAFF

v_gene: TRBV28
j_gene: TRBJ2-7
d_gene: TRBD2
len: 14
abundance: .
CDR3nt: TGTGCCAGCAGCGGGACTAGCAGCCTCTACGAGCAGTACTTC
CDR3aa: CASSGTSSLYEQYF

v_gene: TRBV16
j_gene: TRBJ1-2
d_gene: .
len: 13
abundance: .
CDR3nt: TGTGCCAGCAGCCCAGGACAGTCCTATGGCTACACCTTC
CDR3aa: CASSPGQSYGYTF

v_gene: TRBV9
j_gene: TRBJ2-1
d_gene: .
len: 16
abundance: .
CDR3nt: TGTGCCAGCAGCGTAGATGGGGAAAGGTCCTACAATGAGCAGTTCTTC
CDR3aa: CASSVDGERSYNEQFF

v_gene: TRBV28
j_gene: TRBJ2-5
d_gene: TRBD1
len: 15
abundance: .
CDR3nt: TGTGCCAGCAGTTCGGAAGGGACAGGAGATGGGACCCAGTACTTC
CDR3aa: CASSSEGTGDGTQYF

v_gene: TRBV10-2
j_gene: TRBJ2-7
d_gene: TRBD1
len: 15
abundance: .
CDR3nt: TGCGCCAGCAGTGAGAGGACAGGTCGAGCTTACGAGCAGTACTTC
CDR3aa: CASSERTGRAYEQYF

v_gene: TRBV30
j_gene: TRBJ2-2
d_gene: .
len: 17
abundance: once
CDR3nt: TGTGCCTGGAGTGTAAGGGTGAGCTACCAGACTACCGGGGAGCTGTTTTTT
CDR3aa: CAWSVRVSYQTTGELFF

v_gene: TRBV9
j_gene: TRBJ2-2
d_gene: .
len: 14
abundance: .
CDR3nt: TGTGCCAGCATGGGCAGGGGGGCCCCCGGGGAGCTGTTTTTT
CDR3aa: CASMGRGAPGELFF

v_gene: TRBV2
j_gene: TRBJ2-7
d_gene: .
len: 15
abundance: .
CDR3nt: TGTGCCAGCATTCGTCAGGGAGGCCGGATGGGCGAGCAGTACTTC
CDR3aa: CASIRQGGRMGEQYF

v_gene: TRBV27
j_gene: TRBJ2-2
d_gene: .
len: 15
abundance: .
CDR3nt: TGTGCCAGCAGTCTCTCCCGCCTAATTACCGGGGAGCTGTTTTTT
CDR3aa: CASSLSRLITGELFF

v_gene: TRBV19
j_gene: TRBJ1-3
d_gene: .
len: 15
abundance: once
CDR3nt: TGTGCCAGTATCCCGGCCAGGCAAGGCAGAAACACCATATATTTT
CDR3aa: CASIPARQGRNTIYF

v_gene: TRBV5-1
j_gene: TRBJ2-7
d_gene: .
len: 19
abundance: .
CDR3nt: TGCGCCAGCAGCTTTCGGACGGGGGTGGTAGCGGCGGTCCGGGTAGAGCAGTACTTC
CDR3aa: CASSFRTGVVAAVRVEQYF

v_gene: TRBV12-5
j_gene: TRBJ2-2
d_gene: TRBD1
len: 15
abundance: .
CDR3nt: TGTGCTAGTGCCCCGGACAGGAAGAACACCGGGGAGCTGTTTTTT
CDR3aa: CASAPDRKNTGELFF

v_gene: TRBV7-3
j_gene: TRBJ2-7
d_gene: TRBD2
len: 16
abundance: .
CDR3nt: TGTGCCAGCAGTAGACTAGCGGGGGCACACTCCTACGAGCAGTACTTC
CDR3aa: CASSRLAGAHSYEQYF

v_gene: TRBV29-1
j_gene: TRBJ2-3
d_gene: .
len: 14
abundance: .
CDR3nt: TGCAGCGTTTCTTTCGGAGGAGGGGCCGATACGCAGTATTTT
CDR3aa: CSVSFGGGADTQYF

v_gene: TRBV6-6
j_gene: TRBJ2-1
d_gene: .
len: 14
abundance: once
CDR3nt: TGTGCCAGCACCCAGGACTCGCTTGTCAATGAGCAGTTCTTC
CDR3aa: CASTQDSLVNEQFF

v_gene: TRBV4-2
j_gene: TRBJ2-5
d_gene: .
len: 15
abundance: .
CDR3nt: TGTGCCAGCAGCCAAGACCTTCTAGCGCAAGAGACCCAGTACTTC
CDR3aa: CASSQDLLAQETQYF

v_gene: TRBV18
j_gene: TRBJ2-7
d_gene: TRBD1
len: 15
abundance: few
CDR3nt: TGTGCCAGCTCACCATCCTCCGGGACAGGGAACGAGCAGTACTTC
CDR3aa: CASSPSSGTGNEQYF

v_gene: TRBV29-1
j_gene: TRBJ2-3
d_gene: .
len: 12
abundance: .
CDR3nt: TGCAGCGCTGGACAGAACACAGATACGCAGTATTTT
CDR3aa: CSAGQNTDTQYF

v_gene: TRBV5-1
j_gene: TRBJ2-5
d_gene: .
len: 11
abundance: .
CDR3nt: TGCGCCAGCGCCAGACAAGAGACCCAGTACTTC
CDR3aa: CASARQETQYF

v_gene: TRBV15
j_gene: TRBJ2-2
d_gene: .
len: 15
abundance: .
CDR3nt: TGTGCCACCAGCAGAGCGGGACACCGCACCGGGGAGCTGTTTTTT
CDR3aa: CATSRAGHRTGELFF

v_gene: TRBV5-5
j_gene: TRBJ2-7
d_gene: .
len: 15
abundance: .
CDR3nt: TGTGCCAGCAGACTAGGACAGATTAGCTCCTACGAGCAGTACTTC
CDR3aa: CASRLGQISSYEQYF

v_gene: TRBV28
j_gene: TRBJ1-1
d_gene: TRBD1
len: 11
abundance: .
CDR3nt: TGTGCCGCAGGGGGGGGCACTGAAGCTTTCTTT
CDR3aa: CAAGGGTEAFF

v_gene: TRBV15
j_gene: TRBJ2-1
d_gene: .
len: 13
abundance: .
CDR3nt: TGTGCCACCAGCGTTCCAGTTCACAATGAGCAGTTCTTC
CDR3aa: CATSVPVHNEQFF

v_gene: TRBV5-1
j_gene: TRBJ2-1
d_gene: .
len: 15
abundance: .
CDR3nt: TGCGCCAGCAGCTTGGTACAGGGTGAGGGCAATGAGCAGTTCTTC
CDR3aa: CASSLVQGEGNEQFF

v_gene: TRBV5-4
j_gene: TRBJ2-1
d_gene: TRBD2
len: 16
abundance: once
CDR3nt: TGTGCCAGCAGCTTGGGAGGACTAGCGTTTCGCAATGAGCAGTTCTTC
CDR3aa: CASSLGGLAFRNEQFF

v_gene: TRBV20-1
j_gene: TRBJ1-4
d_gene: .
len: 11
abundance: .
CDR3nt: TGCAGTGCTAAACGACAGAGTTCTCTGTTTTTT
CDR3aa: CSAKRQSSLFF

v_gene: TRBV7-8
j_gene: TRBJ1-4
d_gene: TRBD1
len: 15
abundance: .
CDR3nt: TGTGCCAGCAGCCAGGCCGGGACAGGGACCGAAAAACTGTTTTTT
CDR3aa: CASSQAGTGTEKLFF

v_gene: TRBV2
j_gene: TRBJ1-4
d_gene: .
len: 17
abundance: .
CDR3nt: TGTGCCAGCAGTGGGGACAACTACAGAGCAACTAATGAAAAACTGTTTTTT
CDR3aa: CASSGDNYRATNEKLFF

v_gene: TRBV7-9
j_gene: TRBJ1-2
d_gene: .
len: 15
abundance: .
CDR3nt: TGTGCCAGCAGCTTAGAGGTCCCGGGAAACTATGGCTACACCTTC
CDR3aa: CASSLEVPGNYGYTF

v_gene: TRBV9
j_gene: TRBJ2-3
d_gene: TRBD2
len: 16
abundance: .
CDR3nt: TGTGCCAGCAGCTCAACGGGACTAGCGGGCGCAGATACGCAGTATTTT
CDR3aa: CASSSTGLAGADTQYF

v_gene: TRBV30
j_gene: TRBJ2-7
d_gene: .
len: 12
abundance: .
CDR3nt: TGTGCCTGGAGTGCGGGGGCCTGGGAGCAGTACTTC
CDR3aa: CAWSAGAWEQYF

v_gene: TRBV5-1
j_gene: TRBJ1-2
d_gene: TRBD1
len: 15
abundance: once
CDR3nt: TGCGCCAGCAGCCCGGGGACAGGGCGAAACTATGGCTACACCTTC
CDR3aa: CASSPGTGRNYGYTF

v_gene: TRBV28
j_gene: TRBJ2-3
d_gene: .
len: 18
abundance: .
CDR3nt: TGTGCCAGCAGTCCCATCTTCCTATCTATCGCTAGCACAGATACGCAGTATTTT
CDR3aa: CASSPIFLSIASTDTQYF

v_gene: TRBV7-9
j_gene: TRBJ2-3
d_gene: .
len: 16
abundance: .
CDR3nt: TGTGCCAGCAGCAATGATAGGCCCTCTAGCACAGATACGCAGTATTTT
CDR3aa: CASSNDRPSSTDTQYF